This TCR beta chain originates from a study of CD8 T cells in Susac syndrome. CD8+ and CD4+ blood T cells underwent TCR beta sequencing. cDNA came from about 0.46 to 1 ug RNA primed by random hexamers. Each CDR3 protein gets one entry after TCRdb re-called the immunoSEQ multiplex PCR reads with MiXCR. The sample includes about 120,000 distinct CDR3 sequences, 85% to 95% of them seen just once. Trimming removed 1 base from V and 0 bases from J, with 7 bases in between. This CDR3 is built from 14 residues. The germline V gene encodes CDR1 MGHRA and CDR2 YSYEKL. This sequence originates from a human donor with Susac syndrome. The gene calls are TRBV4-1 and TRBJ2-7, with D unclear. The sample consisted of CD8+ T cells from PBMCs. The CDR3 sequence: CASSQAQSSYEQYF. The CDR3 nucleotides read TGCGCCAGCAGCCAAGCCCAGTCCTCCTACGAGCAGTACTTC.